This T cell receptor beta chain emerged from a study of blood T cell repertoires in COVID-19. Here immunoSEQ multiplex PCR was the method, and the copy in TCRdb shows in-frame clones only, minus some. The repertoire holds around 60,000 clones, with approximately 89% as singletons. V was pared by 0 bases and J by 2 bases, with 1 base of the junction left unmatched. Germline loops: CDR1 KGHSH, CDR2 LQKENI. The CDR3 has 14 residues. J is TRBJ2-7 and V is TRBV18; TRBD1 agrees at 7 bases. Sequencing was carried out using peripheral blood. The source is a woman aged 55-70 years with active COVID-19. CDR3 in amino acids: CASSPPGQPYEQYF. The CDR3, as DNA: TGTGCCAGCTCACCACCGGGACAGCCCTACGAGCAGTACTTC.